This record covers a single T cell receptor (beta chain). The data are from a study of blood T cell repertoires in COVID-19. Overall study: T cells, B-cell-depleted T cells, or PBMCs provided the cDNA or gDNA that served as material.

In the original analysis: Reference gene primer amplification in the assay estimated nucleated cell counts. Assay: immunoSEQ multiplex PCR; the TCRdb copy retains only in-frame clones and omits some. The V and J calls and clone size are taken from that table; D and trimming were inferred from the DNA. The repertoire holds about 88,000 clones, over 80% seen once, with under 2% in the top ten. Trimming cost V 1 base and J 6 bases, with 12 bases left between them. This CDR3 has 15 residues. Germline-derived CDR1 and CDR2 are LGHNA and YSLEER. The TCR comes from a human donor with active COVID-19. The donor label of this sample is uncertain. Material for sequencing was peripheral blood. The chain is built from TRBV4-3 and TRBJ1-4; no clear D. CDR3 bases: TGCGCCAGCAGCCAAGTAGCAGAGGGTTATGAAAAACTGTTTTTT. It specifies CASSQVAEGYEKLFF.